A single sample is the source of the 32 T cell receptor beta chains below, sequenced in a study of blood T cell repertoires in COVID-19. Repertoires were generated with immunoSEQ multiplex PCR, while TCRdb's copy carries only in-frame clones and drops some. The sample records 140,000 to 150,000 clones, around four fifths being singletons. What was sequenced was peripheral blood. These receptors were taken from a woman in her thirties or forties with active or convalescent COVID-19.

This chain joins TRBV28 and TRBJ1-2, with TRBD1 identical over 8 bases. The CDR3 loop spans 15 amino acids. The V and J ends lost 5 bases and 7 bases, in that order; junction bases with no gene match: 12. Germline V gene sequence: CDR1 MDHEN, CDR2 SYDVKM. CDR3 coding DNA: TGTGCCAGCAGTCCCCTCCCGCAGGGGGCGGGTGGCTACACCTTC. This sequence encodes CASSPLPQGAGGYTF.

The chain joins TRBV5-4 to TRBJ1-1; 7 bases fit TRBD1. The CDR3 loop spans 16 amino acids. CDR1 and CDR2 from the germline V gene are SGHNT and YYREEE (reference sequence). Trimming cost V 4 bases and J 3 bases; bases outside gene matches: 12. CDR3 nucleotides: TGTGCCAGCAGCCAACTCAGGGGGGCAGCGGACACTGAAGCTTTCTTT. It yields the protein CASSQLRGAADTEAFF. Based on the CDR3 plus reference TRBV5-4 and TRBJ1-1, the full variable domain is ETGVTQSPTHLIKTRGQQVTLRCSSQSGHNTVSWYQQALGQGPQFIFQYYREEENGRGNFPPRFSGLQFPNYSSELNVNALELDDSALYLCASSQLRGAADTEAFFGQGTRLTVV.

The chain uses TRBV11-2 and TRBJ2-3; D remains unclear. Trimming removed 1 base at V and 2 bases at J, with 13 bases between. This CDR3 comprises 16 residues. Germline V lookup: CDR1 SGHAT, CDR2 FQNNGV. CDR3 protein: CASSLALSVLTDTQYF. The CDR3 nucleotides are TGTGCCAGCAGCTTAGCCTTGAGCGTCCTCACAGATACGCAGTATTTT.

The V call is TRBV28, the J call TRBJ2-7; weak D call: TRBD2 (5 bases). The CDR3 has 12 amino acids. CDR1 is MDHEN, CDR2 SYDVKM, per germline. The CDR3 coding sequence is TGTGTCACTGCGGGCAGCTCCTACGAGCAGTACTTC. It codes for CVTAGSSYEQYF.

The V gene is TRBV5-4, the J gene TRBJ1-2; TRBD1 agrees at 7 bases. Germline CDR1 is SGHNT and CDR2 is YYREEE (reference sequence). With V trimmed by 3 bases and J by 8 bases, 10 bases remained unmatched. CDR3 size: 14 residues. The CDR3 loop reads CASSSYTGARGYTF. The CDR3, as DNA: TGTGCCAGCAGCTCTTACACAGGGGCGAGGGGCTACACCTTC.

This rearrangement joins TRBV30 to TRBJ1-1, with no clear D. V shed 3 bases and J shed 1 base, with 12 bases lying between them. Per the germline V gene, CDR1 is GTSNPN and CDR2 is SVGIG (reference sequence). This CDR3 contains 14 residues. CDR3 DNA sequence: TGTGCCTGGAGATCGGGGAAGACGAACACTGAAGCTTTCTTT. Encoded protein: CAWRSGKTNTEAFF.

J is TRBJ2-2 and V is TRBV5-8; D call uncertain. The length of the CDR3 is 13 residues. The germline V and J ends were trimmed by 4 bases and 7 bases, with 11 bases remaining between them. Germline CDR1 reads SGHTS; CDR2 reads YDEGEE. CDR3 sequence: CASSLVVGGELFF. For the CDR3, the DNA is TGTGCCAGCAGCCTGGTAGTTGGCGGGGAGCTGTTTTTT.

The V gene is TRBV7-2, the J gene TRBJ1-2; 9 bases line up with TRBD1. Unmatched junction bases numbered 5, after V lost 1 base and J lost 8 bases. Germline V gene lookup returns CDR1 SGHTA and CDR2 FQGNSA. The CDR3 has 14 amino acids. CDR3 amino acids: CASSLVGQGWGYTF. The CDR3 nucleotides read TGTGCCAGCAGCTTAGTGGGACAGGGATGGGGCTACACCTTC.

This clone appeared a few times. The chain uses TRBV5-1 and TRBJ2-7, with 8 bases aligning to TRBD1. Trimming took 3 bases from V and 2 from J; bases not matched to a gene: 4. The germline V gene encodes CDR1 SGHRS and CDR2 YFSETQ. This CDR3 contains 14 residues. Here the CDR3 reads CASSSGQGTYEQYF. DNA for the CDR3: TGCGCCAGCAGCTCAGGACAGGGAACCTACGAGCAGTACTTC.

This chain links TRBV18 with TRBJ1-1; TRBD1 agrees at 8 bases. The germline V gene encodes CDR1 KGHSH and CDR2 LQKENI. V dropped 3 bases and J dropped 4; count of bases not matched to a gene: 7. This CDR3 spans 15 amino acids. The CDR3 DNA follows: TGTGCCAGCTCACCCAACAGGGGGGTTGGCACTGAAGCTTTCTTT. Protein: CASSPNRGVGTEAFF.

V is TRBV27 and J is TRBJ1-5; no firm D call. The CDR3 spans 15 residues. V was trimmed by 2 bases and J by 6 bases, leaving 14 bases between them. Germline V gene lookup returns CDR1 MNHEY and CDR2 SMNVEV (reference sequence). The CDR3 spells CASSLNLPGGQPQHF. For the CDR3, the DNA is TGTGCCAGCAGTTTAAACCTACCTGGTGGTCAGCCCCAGCATTTT.

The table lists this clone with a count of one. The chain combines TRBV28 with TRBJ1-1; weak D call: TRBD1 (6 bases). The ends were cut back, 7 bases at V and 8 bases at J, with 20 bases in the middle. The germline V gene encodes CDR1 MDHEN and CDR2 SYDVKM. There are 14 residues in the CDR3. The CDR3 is CASTLGGLKREAFF. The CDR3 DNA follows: TGTGCCAGCACCCTGGGGGGGCTGAAGAGGGAAGCTTTCTTT.

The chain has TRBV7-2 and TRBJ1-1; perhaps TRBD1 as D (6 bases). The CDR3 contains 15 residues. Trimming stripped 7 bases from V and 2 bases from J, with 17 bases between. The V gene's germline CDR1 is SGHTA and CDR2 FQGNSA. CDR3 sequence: CASTAPGTPNTEAFF. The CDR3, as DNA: TGTGCCAGCACCGCCCCCGGGACACCCAACACTGAAGCTTTCTTT.

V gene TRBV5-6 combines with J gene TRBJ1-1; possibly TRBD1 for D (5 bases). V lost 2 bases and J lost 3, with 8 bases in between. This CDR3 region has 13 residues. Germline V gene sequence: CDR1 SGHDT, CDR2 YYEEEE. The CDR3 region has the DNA TGTGCCAGCAGCTTAGACAGATACACTGAAGCTTTCTTT. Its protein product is CASSLDRYTEAFF.

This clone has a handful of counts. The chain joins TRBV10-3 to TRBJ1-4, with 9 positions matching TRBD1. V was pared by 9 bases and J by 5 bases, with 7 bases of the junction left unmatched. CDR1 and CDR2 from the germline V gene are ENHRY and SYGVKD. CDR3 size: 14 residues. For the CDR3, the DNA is TGTGCCATAGGGGGACAGGGACGGAATGAAAAACTGTTTTTT. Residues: CAIGGQGRNEKLFF.

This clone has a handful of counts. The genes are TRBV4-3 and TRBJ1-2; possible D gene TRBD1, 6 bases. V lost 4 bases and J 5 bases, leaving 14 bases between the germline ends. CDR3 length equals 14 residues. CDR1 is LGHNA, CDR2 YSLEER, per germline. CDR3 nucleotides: TGCGCCAGCAGCCGGGAGGGGGGTCAATATGGCTACACCTTC. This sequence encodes CASSREGGQYGYTF.

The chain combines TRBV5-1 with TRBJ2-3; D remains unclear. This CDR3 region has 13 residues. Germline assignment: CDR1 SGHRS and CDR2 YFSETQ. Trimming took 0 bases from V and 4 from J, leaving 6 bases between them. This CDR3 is CASSLATADTQYF. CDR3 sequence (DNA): TGCGCCAGCAGCTTGGCTACAGCAGATACGCAGTATTTT.

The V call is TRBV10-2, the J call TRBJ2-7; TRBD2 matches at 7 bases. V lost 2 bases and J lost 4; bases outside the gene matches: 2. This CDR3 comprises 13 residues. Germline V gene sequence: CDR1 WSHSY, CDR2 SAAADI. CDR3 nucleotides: TGCGCCAGCAGTGAGACGGGAGGTTACGAGCAGTACTTC. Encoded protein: CASSETGGYEQYF.

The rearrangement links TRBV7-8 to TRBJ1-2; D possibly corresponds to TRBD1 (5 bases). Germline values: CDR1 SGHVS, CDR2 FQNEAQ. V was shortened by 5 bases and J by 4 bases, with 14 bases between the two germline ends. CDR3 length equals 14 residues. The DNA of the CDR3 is TGTGCCAGCAGCCAGAGACAGATCCCCTATGGCTACACCTTC. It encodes CASSQRQIPYGYTF.

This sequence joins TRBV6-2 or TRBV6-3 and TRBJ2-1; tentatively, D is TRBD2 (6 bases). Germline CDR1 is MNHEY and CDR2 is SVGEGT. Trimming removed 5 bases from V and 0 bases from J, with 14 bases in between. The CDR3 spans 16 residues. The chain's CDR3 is CASSGRAGTSYNEQFF. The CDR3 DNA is TGTGCCAGCAGTGGGAGAGCGGGTACCTCCTACAATGAGCAGTTCTTC.

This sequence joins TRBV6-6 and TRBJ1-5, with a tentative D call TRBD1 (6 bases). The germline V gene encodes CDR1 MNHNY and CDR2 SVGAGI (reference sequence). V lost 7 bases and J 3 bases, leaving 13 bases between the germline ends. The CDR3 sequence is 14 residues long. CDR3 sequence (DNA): TGTGCCAGCACAAACGGACAGATCAATCAGCCCCAGCATTTT. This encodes CASTNGQINQPQHF.

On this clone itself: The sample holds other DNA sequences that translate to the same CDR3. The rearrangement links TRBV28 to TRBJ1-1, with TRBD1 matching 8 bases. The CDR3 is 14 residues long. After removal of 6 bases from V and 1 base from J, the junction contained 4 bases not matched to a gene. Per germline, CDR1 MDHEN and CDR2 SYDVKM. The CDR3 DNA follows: TGTGCCAGCAGCTTCAGGGGGCGGAACACTGAAGCTTTCTTT. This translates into CASSFRGRNTEAFF.

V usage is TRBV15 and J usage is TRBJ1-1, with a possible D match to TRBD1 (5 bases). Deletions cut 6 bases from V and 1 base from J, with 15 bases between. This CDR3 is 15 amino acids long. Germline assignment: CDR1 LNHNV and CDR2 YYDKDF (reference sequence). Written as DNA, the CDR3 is TGTGCCACCAGTTATAGGGGACTTCCGAACACTGAAGCTTTCTTT. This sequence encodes CATSYRGLPNTEAFF.

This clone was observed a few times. The CDR3 region is CASSTRAGETYEQYF. The DNA for the CDR3 is TGTGCCAGCAGCACACGCGCGGGGGAAACGTACGAGCAGTACTTC. The chain recombines TRBV7-2 with TRBJ2-7, with TRBD2 identical over 7 bases. J was trimmed by 4 bases and V by 5 bases; bases with no gene match: 11. The CDR3 consists of 15 residues. Germline-derived CDR1 and CDR2 are SGHTA and FQGNSA.

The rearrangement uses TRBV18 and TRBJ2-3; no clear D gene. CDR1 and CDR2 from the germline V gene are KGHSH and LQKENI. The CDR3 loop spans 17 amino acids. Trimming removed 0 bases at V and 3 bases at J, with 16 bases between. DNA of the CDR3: TGTGCCAGCTCACCACCGCGCCAGCGAGCGTCTACAGATACGCAGTATTTT. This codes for CASSPPRQRASTDTQYF.

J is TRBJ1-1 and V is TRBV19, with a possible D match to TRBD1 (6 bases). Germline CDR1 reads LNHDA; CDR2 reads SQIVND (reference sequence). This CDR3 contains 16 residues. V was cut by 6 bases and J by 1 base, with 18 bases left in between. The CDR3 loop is CASRDVTGPPNTEAFF. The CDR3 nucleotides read TGTGCCAGTAGAGATGTGACAGGTCCGCCGAACACTGAAGCTTTCTTT.

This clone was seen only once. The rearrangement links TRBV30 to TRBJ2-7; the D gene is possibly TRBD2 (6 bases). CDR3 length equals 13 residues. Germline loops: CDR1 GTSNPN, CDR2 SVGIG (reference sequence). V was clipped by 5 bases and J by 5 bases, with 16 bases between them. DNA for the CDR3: TGTGCCTGGGGGTTCCTTCGGACTAACGAGCAGTACTTC. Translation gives CAWGFLRTNEQYF.

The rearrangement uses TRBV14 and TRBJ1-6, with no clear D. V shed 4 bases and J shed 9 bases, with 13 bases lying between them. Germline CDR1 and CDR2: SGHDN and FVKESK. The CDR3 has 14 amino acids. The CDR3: CASSLKLEGSPLHF. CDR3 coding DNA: TGTGCCAGCAGCCTAAAACTGGAGGGTTCACCCCTCCACTTT.

The CDR3 is CASSLGGSGELFF. The CDR3 bases are TGTGCCAGCAGCCTCGGGGGGTCCGGGGAGCTGTTTTTT. The chain couples TRBV5-4 to TRBJ2-2, with 7 bases identical to TRBD2. The germline gives CDR1 SGHNT, CDR2 YYREEE (reference sequence). V shed 4 bases, J shed 6 bases, and the junction held 3 bases outside the gene matches. The CDR3 is 13 residues long. The variable domain in full, with the rest retrieved from reference TRBV5-4 and TRBJ2-2, is ETGVTQSPTHLIKTRGQQVTLRCSSQSGHNTVSWYQQALGQGPQFIFQYYREEENGRGNFPPRFSGLQFPNYSSELNVNALELDDSALYLCASSLGGSGELFFGEGSRLTVL.

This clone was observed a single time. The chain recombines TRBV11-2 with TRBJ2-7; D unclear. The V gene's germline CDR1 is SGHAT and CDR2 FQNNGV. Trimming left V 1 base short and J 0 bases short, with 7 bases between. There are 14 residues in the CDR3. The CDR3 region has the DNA TGTGCCAGCAGCTTAGGAGGTCCCTCCTACGAGCAGTACTTC. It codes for CASSLGGPSYEQYF.

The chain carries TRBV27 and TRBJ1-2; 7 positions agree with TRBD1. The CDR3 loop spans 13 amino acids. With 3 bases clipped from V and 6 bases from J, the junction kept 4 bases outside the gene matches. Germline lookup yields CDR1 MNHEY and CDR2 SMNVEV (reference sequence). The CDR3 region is CASSFRGGNGYTF. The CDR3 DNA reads TGTGCCAGCAGTTTTAGAGGGGGCAATGGCTACACCTTC.

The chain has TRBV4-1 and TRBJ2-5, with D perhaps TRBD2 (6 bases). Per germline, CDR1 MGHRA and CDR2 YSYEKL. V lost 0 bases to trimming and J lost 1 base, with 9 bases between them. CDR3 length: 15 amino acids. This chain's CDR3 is CASSQDGGTQETQYF. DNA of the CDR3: TGCGCCAGCAGCCAAGACGGGGGAACCCAAGAGACCCAGTACTTC.